The T cell receptor (beta chain) under discussion was sequenced for a study of identical twins. Study-level points and caveats: Modeled out-of-frame TCR alpha sharing in monozygotic twins fell below observed levels.

A universal primer site was created by template switching, with the cDNA bearing unique molecular identifiers. A single record per CDR3 protein comes from TCRdb applying MiXCR to the 5' RACE reads. This sample carries 500,000 to 600,000 distinct CDR3 sequences, 20% to 25% of them seen once, and the ten largest clones take around 0.9%. Every donor was a healthy Caucasian. The germline gives CDR1 SGHRS, CDR2 YFSETQ. This CDR3 contains 12 residues. Trimming cost V 0 bases and J 6 bases, with 7 bases left between them. As to this clonotype: Its antigen is currently unknown.

These same records also appear under a second study, on T cells expressing NK-cell markers. That source adds: The study drew TCR beta repertoires from sorted CD3+CD56+NKG2C+, CD3+CD56+NKG2C- and CD3+CD56-NKG2C+ T cells.

This sequence originates from a woman between 18 and 30 years old in good health. The specimen was CD4+ T cells sorted from blood. The rearrangement links TRBV5-1 to TRBJ2-7; D call uncertain. CDR3 DNA sequence: TGCGCCAGCAGCTTGGCTTATGGCGAGCAGTACTTC. It specifies CASSLAYGEQYF.